The 20 T cell receptor beta chains reported below all come from one sample, sequenced in a study of blood T cell repertoires in COVID-19. The method was immunoSEQ multiplex PCR; TCRdb's version includes in-frame clones alone and lacks a portion of them. The repertoire holds 200,000 to 250,000 clones, with 80% to 85% as singletons. Sequencing was carried out using peripheral blood. All receptors come from a young man with active or convalescent COVID-19.

This chain uses TRBV19 with TRBJ2-3; 12 bases line up with TRBD2. This CDR3 contains 14 residues. V lost 5 bases and J lost 8; bases outside the gene matches: 5. Germline V gives CDR1 LNHDA, CDR2 SQIVND (reference sequence). The DNA of the CDR3 is TGTGCCAGTAGTTCTAGCGGGAGGGCCGGTACGCAGTATTTT. It yields the protein CASSSSGRAGTQYF. Supplemented by reference TRBV19 and TRBJ2-3, the full variable domain reads DGGITQSPKYLFRKEGQNVTLSCEQNLNHDAMYWYRQDPGQGLRLIYYSQIVNDFQKGDIAEGYSVSREKKESFPLTVTSAQKNPTAFYLCASSSSGRAGTQYFGPGTRLTVL.

The V and J genes are TRBV29-1 and TRBJ1-3; D remains unclear. Germline assignment: CDR1 SQVTM and CDR2 ANQGSEA. V was cut by 3 bases and J by 4 bases, with 10 bases left in between. The CDR3 contains 13 residues. DNA for the CDR3: TGCAGCGTTGAGCGGGGAGCGGGAAACACCATATATTTT. Protein product: CSVERGAGNTIYF.

This clone appeared once. The chain recombines TRBV2 with TRBJ1-2; D might be TRBD1 (5 bases). Germline CDR1 reads SNHLY; CDR2 reads FYNNEI. The CDR3 sequence is 15 residues long. V was clipped by 6 bases and J by 4 bases, with 18 bases between them. The CDR3 loop reads CASSIRRGGFYGYTF. CDR3 DNA sequence: TGTGCCAGCAGCATCCGGCGGGGGGGATTCTATGGCTACACCTTC.

This chain connects TRBV3-1 (or the pseudogene TRBV3-2) to TRBJ1-4; D uncertain. Per germline, CDR1 LGHDT and CDR2 YNNKEL (reference sequence). With 4 bases removed from V and 0 bases from J, the gap between germline ends came to 9 bases. The CDR3 spans 15 residues. The CDR3 bases are TGTGCCAGCAGCCCTTCTAGCTCAACTAATGAAAAACTGTTTTTT. Amino acids: CASSPSSSTNEKLFF.

The chain is built from TRBV25-1 and TRBJ1-1; D may be TRBD1 (6 bases). V lost 7 bases and J 10 bases, leaving 19 bases between the germline ends. Germline lookup yields CDR1 MGHDK and CDR2 SYGVNS. The CDR3 contains 13 residues. CDR3 sequence reads: CASKGDPGGVAFF. The CDR3 nucleotides are TGTGCCAGCAAGGGGGATCCGGGAGGAGTAGCTTTCTTT.

This rearrangement joins TRBV28 to TRBJ2-5, with TRBD2 matching 8 bases. CDR3 length: 14 amino acids. V lost 3 bases and J lost 5; bases outside the gene matches: 5. Germline V lookup: CDR1 MDHEN, CDR2 SYDVKM. As DNA, the CDR3 is TGTGCCAGCAGTTTCGGGGGGGCTCGGGAGACCCAGTACTTC. It translates to CASSFGGARETQYF. Full variable domain (outside the CDR3, taken from reference TRBV28 and TRBJ2-5): DVKVTQSSRYLVKRTGEKVFLECVQDMDHENMFWYRQDPGLGLRLIYFSYDVKMKEKGDIPEGYSVSREKKERFSLILESASTNQTSMYLCASSFGGARETQYFGPGTRLLVL.

The chain joins TRBV6-5 to TRBJ1-4; 9 nucleotides agree with TRBD1. The V gene end was trimmed by 6 bases and the J gene end by 7 bases; junction bases not matched to a gene: 9. In germline, CDR1 is MNHEY, CDR2 SVGAGI. The CDR3 length is 15 residues. CDR3 coding DNA: TGTGCCAGCAGGCGACACAGGGGGCTGAGTGAAAAACTGTTTTTT. Protein: CASRRHRGLSEKLFF.

The count of this clone is one. The V gene is TRBV5-1, the J gene TRBJ2-2, with D possibly TRBD1 on 6 matching bases. CDR1 is SGHRS, CDR2 YFSETQ, per germline. The CDR3 is 16 residues long. V was trimmed by 4 bases and J by 6 bases, leaving 19 bases between them. The CDR3 loop is CASSAEGHSLPGELFF. The CDR3 DNA follows: TGCGCCAGCAGCGCCGAGGGACATTCCCTCCCCGGGGAGCTGTTTTTT. Supplemented by reference TRBV5-1 and TRBJ2-2, the full variable domain reads KAGVTQTPRYLIKTRGQQVTLSCSPISGHRSVSWYQQTPGQGLQFLFEYFSETQRNKGNFPGRFSGRQFSNSRSEMNVSTLELGDSALYLCASSAEGHSLPGELFFGEGSRLTVL.

The chain has TRBV11-3 and TRBJ2-3; TRBD1 is a possible D gene (6 bases). V lost 5 bases and J 4 bases, leaving 16 bases between the germline ends. Germline V lookup: CDR1 SGHNT, CDR2 YENEEA. The CDR3 loop spans 15 amino acids. CDR3 coding DNA: TGTGCCAGCAGCCAGGGGTGGCTAGAGGCAGATACGCAGTATTTT. Encoded protein: CASSQGWLEADTQYF.

The V gene is TRBV12-5, the J gene TRBJ1-5, with unresolved D. Germline lookup yields CDR1 LGHNT and CDR2 FRNRAP. CDR3 length: 13 residues. With 1 base removed from V and 5 bases from J, the gap between germline ends came to 6 bases. The CDR3 nucleotides are TGTGCTAGTGGTTTGGAGACTGATCAGCCCCAGCATTTT. It is translated as CASGLETDQPQHF.

The rearrangement joins TRBV6-1 to TRBJ1-2, with D maybe TRBD1 (5 bases). The CDR3 has 15 residues. Trimming pared 2 bases from V and 4 bases from J, leaving 14 bases between. Germline V lookup: CDR1 MNHNS, CDR2 SASEGT. CDR3 DNA: TGTGCCAGCAGTGAATTGGGGGGAAGAAGCTATGGCTACACCTTC. Amino acids: CASSELGGRSYGYTF.

CDR3 loop: CASSLNPGETQYF. The CDR3 coding sequence is TGTGCCAGCAGTTTAAATCCAGGAGAGACCCAGTACTTC. The genes are TRBV12-3 or TRBV12-4 and TRBJ2-5; D remains unclear. The CDR3 is 13 amino acids. V gave up 2 bases and J gave up 4 bases, with 8 bases separating them.

The chain employs TRBV11-2 and TRBJ1-2; 7 bases agree with TRBD1. The germline CDR1 and CDR2 sequences are SGHAT and FQNNGV. The J segment lost 2 bases and the V segment lost 5 bases, leaving 2 bases of the junction unmatched. CDR3 length: 13 residues. The CDR3: CASSPDRNYGYTF. The CDR3 nucleotides read TGTGCCAGCAGCCCGGACAGGAACTATGGCTACACCTTC. The variable domain in full, completed from reference TRBV11-2 and TRBJ1-2, reads EAGVAQSPRYKIIEKRQSVAFWCNPISGHATLYWYQQILGQGPKLLIQFQNNGVVDDSQLPKDRFSAERLKGVDSTLKIQPAKLEDSAVYLCASSPDRNYGYTFGSGTRLTVV.

The genes are TRBV6-2 or TRBV6-3 and TRBJ2-2; TRBD2 aligns across 10 bases. Losses at the gene ends were 5 bases for V and 9 bases for J; bases not matched to a gene: 15. The CDR3 length is 17 residues. Germline CDR1 reads MNHEY; CDR2 reads SVGEGT. CDR3 in DNA: TGTGCCAGCAGTCCCCCTACTAGCGGGGTCGAATTCAGGGAGCTGTTTTTT. Protein sequence: CASSPPTSGVEFRELFF.

V usage is TRBV9 and J usage is TRBJ2-3; 7 bases map to TRBD1. The CDR3 is made up of 15 amino acids. The germline V gene encodes CDR1 SGDLS and CDR2 YYNGEE. V trimming: 0 bases; J trimming: 2 bases; junction bases outside the gene matches: 3. CDR3 sequence reads: CASSVGDSPTDTQYF. Written as DNA, the CDR3 is TGTGCCAGCAGCGTAGGGGACAGCCCCACAGATACGCAGTATTTT.

This sequence joins TRBV28 and TRBJ2-5; 7 nucleotides align to TRBD2. Trimming at V came to 9 bases and at J to 1 base, leaving 8 bases not matched to a gene. This CDR3 comprises 14 residues. In germline, CDR1 is MDHEN, CDR2 SYDVKM. The CDR3 protein is CASKPSGVQETQYF. CDR3 nucleotides: TGTGCCAGTAAACCTAGCGGAGTCCAAGAGACCCAGTACTTC.

The chain joins TRBV10-3 to TRBJ2-3; 14 positions match TRBD2. Per the germline V gene, CDR1 is ENHRY and CDR2 is SYGVKD. The CDR3 is made up of 14 amino acids. Trimming removed 10 bases from V and 6 bases from J; junction bases left unmatched: 6. Here the CDR3 reads CASGTSGSGDTQYF. DNA of the CDR3: TGTGCCAGCGGGACTAGCGGGAGTGGGGATACGCAGTATTTT.

The V call is TRBV29-1, the J call TRBJ1-2, with TRBD1 identical over 7 bases. The CDR3 has 13 residues. V was clipped by 7 bases and J by 6 bases; unmatched bases: 11. Germline-derived CDR1 and CDR2 are SQVTM and ANQGSEA. The CDR3 reads CSAQTAGGDGYTF. CDR3 in DNA: TGCAGCGCCCAGACGGCAGGGGGTGATGGCTACACCTTC. Looking up the rest from reference TRBV29-1 and TRBJ1-2 gives the full variable domain: SAVISQKPSRDICQRGTSLTIQCQVDSQVTMMFWYRQQPGQSLTLIATANQGSEATYESGFVIDKFPISRPNLTFSTLTVSNMSPEDSSIYLCSAQTAGGDGYTFGSGTRLTVV.

The chain recombines TRBV25-1 with TRBJ2-3, with D unclear. The CDR3 runs 12 residues. Germline CDR1 and CDR2: MGHDK and SYGVNS. V dropped 5 bases and J dropped 2 bases, with 5 bases sitting between them. The CDR3 loop is CASSPSTDTQYF. DNA for the CDR3: TGTGCCAGCAGTCCTTCCACAGATACGCAGTATTTT.

This clone was seen once. The chain combines TRBV19 with TRBJ2-7, with 9 bases lining up with TRBD1. From germline, CDR1 is LNHDA and CDR2 SQIVND (reference sequence). The CDR3 consists of 17 residues. J gave up 2 bases and V 5 bases, and 13 bases lay outside the gene matches. The CDR3 nucleotides read TGTGCCAGTAGTTTCCGCGCCCCGGGACAGGGACCCTACGAGCAGTACTTC. This encodes CASSFRAPGQGPYEQYF.